The 5 T cell receptor beta chains below all came from one sample that was sequenced in a study of cytomegalovirus exposure and HLA in healthy donors. Primers included in the PCR were 60 Vbeta and 13 Jbeta primers. Some clones are missing from TCRdb's copy, which holds only in-frame ones; the method was immunoSEQ multiplex PCR. The repertoire includes 150,000 to 200,000 clones, 65% to 85% of them detected once, and approximately 2% sits in the top ten. What was sequenced was PBMCs. Receptor source: a man between 18 and 35 years old in good health and CMV-seronegative.

The rearrangement uses TRBV5-4 and TRBJ2-2, with TRBD1 matching 7 bases. The CDR3 consists of 14 residues. CDR1 is SGHNT, CDR2 YYREEE, per germline (reference sequence). Trimming removed 5 bases from V and 6 bases from J; junction bases left unmatched: 7. The CDR3 nucleotides are TGTGCCAGCAGAGAACGAGGGACAGCCGGGGAGCTGTTTTTT. Translation gives CASRERGTAGELFF.

The chain is built from TRBV7-6 and TRBJ1-3; 7 nucleotides align to TRBD1. Looked up from germline, CDR1 is SGHVS and CDR2 is FNYEAQ. After removal of 4 bases from V and 0 bases from J, the junction contained 6 bases not matched to a gene. The CDR3 is made up of 16 amino acids. The chain's CDR3 is CASSSGTVYSGNTIYF. DNA for the CDR3: TGTGCCAGCAGCTCCGGGACAGTCTACTCTGGAAACACCATATATTTT. Filled out from reference TRBV7-6 and TRBJ1-3, the complete variable domain reads GAGVSQSPRYKVTKRGQDVALRCDPISGHVSLYWYRQALGQGPEFLTYFNYEAQQDKSGLPNDRFSAERPEGSISTLTIQRTEQRDSAMYRCASSSGTVYSGNTIYFGEGSWLTVV.

The CDR3 nucleotides read TGTGCCAGCAGCAAAGATTCGCGAGACAGGGGGCGGTATCAGCCCCAGCATTTT. Protein sequence: CASSKDSRDRGRYQPQHF. The chain couples TRBV21-1 to TRBJ1-5; TRBD1, the D gene given by the table, was not confirmed from the DNA. TRBV21-1 constitutes a pseudogene. This CDR3 contains 18 residues.

The rearrangement joins TRBV4-2 to TRBJ1-4, with D uncertain. This CDR3 is built from 16 residues. V shed 0 bases and J shed 5 bases, with 13 bases lying between them. In germline, CDR1 is LGHNA, CDR2 YNFKEQ. The DNA for the CDR3 is TGTGCCAGCAGCCAAGAGAGACGGGTCGGAAATGAAAAACTGTTTTTT. It encodes CASSQERRVGNEKLFF.

The chain employs TRBV6-5 and TRBJ2-2, with TRBD1 as a possible D gene (5 bases). The length of the CDR3 is 16 residues. The ends were cut back, 0 bases at V and 4 bases at J, with 12 bases in the middle. CDR1 is MNHEY, CDR2 SVGAGI, per germline. Here the CDR3 DNA reads TGTGCCAGCAGTTACTCGCGGTTAAGGGGCACCGGGGAGCTGTTTTTT. This translates into CASSYSRLRGTGELFF.